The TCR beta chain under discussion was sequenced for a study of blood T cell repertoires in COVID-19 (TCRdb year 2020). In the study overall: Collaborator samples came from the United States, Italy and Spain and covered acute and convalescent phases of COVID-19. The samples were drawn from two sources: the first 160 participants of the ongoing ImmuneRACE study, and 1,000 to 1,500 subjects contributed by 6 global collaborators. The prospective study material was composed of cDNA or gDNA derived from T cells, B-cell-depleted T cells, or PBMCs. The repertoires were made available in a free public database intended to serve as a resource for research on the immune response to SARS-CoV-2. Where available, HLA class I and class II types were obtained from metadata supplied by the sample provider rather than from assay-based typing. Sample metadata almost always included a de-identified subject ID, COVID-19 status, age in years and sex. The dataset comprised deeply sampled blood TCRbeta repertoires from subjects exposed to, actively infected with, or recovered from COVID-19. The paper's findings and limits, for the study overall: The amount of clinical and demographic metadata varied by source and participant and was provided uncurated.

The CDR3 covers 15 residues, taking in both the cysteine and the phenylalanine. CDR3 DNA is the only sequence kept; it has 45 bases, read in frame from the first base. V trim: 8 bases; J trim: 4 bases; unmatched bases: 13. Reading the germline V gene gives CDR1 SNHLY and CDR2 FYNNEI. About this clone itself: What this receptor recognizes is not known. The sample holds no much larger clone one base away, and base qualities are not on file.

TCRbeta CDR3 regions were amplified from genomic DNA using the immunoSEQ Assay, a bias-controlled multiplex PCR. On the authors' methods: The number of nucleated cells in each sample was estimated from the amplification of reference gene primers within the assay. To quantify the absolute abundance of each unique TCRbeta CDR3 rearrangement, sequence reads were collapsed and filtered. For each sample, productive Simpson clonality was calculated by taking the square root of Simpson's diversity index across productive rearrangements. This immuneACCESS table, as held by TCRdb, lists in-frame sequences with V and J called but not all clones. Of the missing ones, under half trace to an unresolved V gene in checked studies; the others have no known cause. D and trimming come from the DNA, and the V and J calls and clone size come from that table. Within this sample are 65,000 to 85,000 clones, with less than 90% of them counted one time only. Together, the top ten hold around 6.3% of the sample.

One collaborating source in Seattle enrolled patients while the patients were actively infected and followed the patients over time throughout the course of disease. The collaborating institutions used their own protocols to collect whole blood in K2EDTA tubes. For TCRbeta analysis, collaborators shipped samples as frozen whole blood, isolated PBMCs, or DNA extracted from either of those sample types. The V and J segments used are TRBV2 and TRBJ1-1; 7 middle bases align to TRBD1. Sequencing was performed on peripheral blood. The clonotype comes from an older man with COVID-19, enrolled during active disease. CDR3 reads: CASQRQGQVSTEAFF. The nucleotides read TGTGCCAGCCAAAGACAGGGCCAAGTGAGCACTGAAGCTTTCTTT.